The rows below give T cell receptor beta chains drawn from one sample of a study of T cell clonotyping in hematopoietic cell transplantation. Profiling relied on immunoSEQ multiplex PCR, and the TCRdb table lists in-frame clones only, not all of them. The sample holds approximately 20,000 clones, 65% to 85% seen once. Sequenced material: peripheral blood mononuclear cells. These receptors all stem from a man in his sixties in good health. Some clones in this sample may be carry-over from other donors' samples. CDR3s include the opening cysteine and the closing phenylalanine or tryptophan. A D gene is named only where the DNA matches it firmly. Expanded clones are given a class, and other clones once, few, many or no size at all.

j_call v_call clone_size d_call cdr3_aa cdr3_nt
TRBJ1-6 TRBV2 - - CASSETWSNSPLHF TGTGCCAGCAGTGAAACCTGGAGTAATTCACCCCTCCACTTT
TRBJ2-1 TRBV6-1 few TRBD2 CASKDLAGGDNEQFF TGTGCCAGCAAAGACCTAGCGGGGGGGGACAATGAGCAGTTCTTC
TRBJ2-7 TRBV11-3 - - CASSLLASVSYEQYF TGTGCCAGCAGCTTATTAGCGAGCGTTTCCTACGAGCAGTACTTC
TRBJ1-5 TRBV4-1 - TRBD1 CASSQDPTDREVQHF TGCGCCAGCAGCCAAGATCCAACCGACAGGGAGGTCCAGCATTTT
TRBJ1-5 TRBV6-6 - TRBD1 CASSTGQGAKQPQHF TGTGCCAGCAGCACGGGACAGGGGGCTAAGCAGCCCCAGCATTTT
TRBJ1-1 TRBV10-2 few - CASRGNTEAFF TGCGCCAGCAGGGGCAACACTGAAGCTTTCTTT
TRBJ2-7 TRBV6-5 - TRBD1 CATSPVGQIYEQYF TGTGCCACCTCTCCCGTGGGACAGATCTACGAGCAGTACTTC
TRBJ1-6 TRBV28 - - CASSLNREGYNSPLHF TGTGCCAGCAGTTTAAATAGGGAAGGCTATAATTCACCCCTCCACTTT
TRBJ2-5 TRBV28 - - CASSLTGRTQETQYF TGTGCCAGCAGTTTAACGGGGAGAACCCAAGAGACCCAGTACTTC
TRBJ2-5 TRBV7-2 - TRBD2 CASSLASGHGETQYF TGTGCCAGCAGCTTAGCTAGCGGGCATGGGGAGACCCAGTACTTC
TRBJ1-3 TRBV7-2 - - CASSLVRGAPGNTIYF TGTGCCAGCAGCTTAGTTCGGGGGGCGCCCGGAAACACCATATATTTT
TRBJ1-2 TRBV6-5 - - CASRAGTGGGYTF TGTGCCAGCAGAGCCGGGACGGGTGGCGGCTACACCTTC
TRBJ1-2 TRBV19 - - CASNEPEMDYGYTF TGTGCCAGTAACGAGCCGGAAATGGACTATGGCTACACCTTC
TRBJ1-5 TRBV19 - - CASSLPVGFSNQPQHF TGTGCCAGTAGCCTCCCGGTGGGGTTTAGCAATCAGCCCCAGCATTTT
TRBJ1-2 TRBV4-1 - - CASSQAGEYGYTF TGCGCCAGCAGCCAAGCAGGGGAGTATGGCTACACCTTC
TRBJ1-2 TRBV6-1 - TRBD1 CASSATYRDRNYGYTF TGTGCCAGCAGTGCTACTTACCGGGACAGAAATTATGGCTACACCTTC
TRBJ2-2 TRBV9 - - CASSARGANTGELFF TGTGCCAGCAGCGCACGGGGAGCGAACACCGGGGAGCTGTTTTTT
TRBJ1-1 TRBV30 - - CAWRQLNTEAFF TGTGCCTGGAGACAACTGAACACTGAAGCTTTCTTT
TRBJ1-6 TRBV5-8 few TRBD1 CASSLGQGGNSPLHF TGTGCCAGCAGCTTGGGACAGGGGGGGAATTCACCCCTCCACTTT
TRBJ1-5 TRBV5-5 medium-sized TRBD1 CASSDLGAGTEGAESQHF TGTGCCAGCAGTGACCTGGGGGCCGGGACAGAGGGTGCGGAGTCCCAGCATTTT
TRBJ2-7 TRBV29-1 - TRBD1 CSVEALGADRGRYEQYF TGCAGCGTTGAAGCCCTGGGGGCTGACAGGGGGCGTTACGAGCAGTACTTC
TRBJ2-5 TRBV19 - - CASSVTGSMGGETQYF TGTGCCAGTAGTGTCACAGGGAGCATGGGTGGAGAGACCCAGTACTTC
TRBJ2-7 TRBV5-1 - - CASSLRLQVPGAEQYF TGCGCCAGCAGCTTGCGGCTCCAGGTCCCGGGGGCCGAGCAGTACTTC
TRBJ1-4 TRBV4-2 - TRBD1 CASSQGNRGSNEKLFF TGTGCCAGCAGCCAAGGCAACAGGGGATCTAATGAAAAACTGTTTTTT
TRBJ1-1 TRBV27 - - CASSPRSDLRPHGAFF TGTGCCAGCAGTCCCAGGTCCGACCTAAGACCGCATGGGGCTTTCTTT
TRBJ1-5 TRBV19 - - CASSILVNQPQHF TGTGCCAGTAGTATTCTTGTTAATCAGCCCCAGCATTTT
TRBJ2-7 TRBV6-1 - - CASSEQGLGEQYF TGTGCCAGCAGTGAACAGGGTTTGGGCGAGCAGTACTTC
TRBJ2-5 TRBV30 - - CAWSRNALETQYF TGTGCCTGGAGTCGCAACGCATTGGAGACCCAGTACTTC
TRBJ2-7 TRBV5-1 once TRBD2 CASSLLTGTTWESYEQYF TGCGCCAGCAGCTTGCTGACGGGGACTACCTGGGAATCCTACGAGCAGTACTTC
TRBJ2-7 TRBV29-1 - - CSVEFWELGEQYF TGCAGCGTTGAATTTTGGGAACTCGGAGAGCAGTACTTC
TRBJ1-5 TRBV29-1 - - CSVRDGYQPQHF TGCAGCGTCCGGGACGGGTATCAGCCCCAGCATTTT
TRBJ1-1 TRBV5-1 - - CAGSTLQVPTEAFF TGCGCCGGCAGCACCTTACAGGTGCCCACTGAAGCTTTCTTT
TRBJ2-5 TRBV7-8 - TRBD2 CASSPGREETQYF TGTGCCAGCAGCCCCGGGAGGGAAGAGACCCAGTACTTC
TRBJ1-5 TRBV2 - - CASSELGEDQPQHF TGTGCCAGCAGTGAACTAGGGGAGGATCAGCCCCAGCATTTT
TRBJ1-2 TRBV11-3 - - CASSLEGRGGDYGYTF TGTGCCAGCAGCTTAGAGGGTAGGGGGGGCGACTATGGCTACACCTTC
TRBJ1-4 TRBV6-5 - TRBD1 CATSKQGANEKLFF TGTGCCACCTCAAAACAGGGGGCTAATGAAAAACTGTTTTTT
TRBJ1-1 TRBV10-1 few - CASSESMGDGEAFF TGCGCCAGCAGTGAGTCGATGGGGGACGGTGAAGCTTTCTTT
TRBJ2-6 TRBV27 - - CASTRSSGANVLTF TGTGCCAGCACCCGGAGCTCTGGGGCCAACGTCCTGACTTTC
TRBJ2-3 TRBV7-9 medium-sized - CASGRSGNTDTQYF TGTGCCAGCGGTCGAAGCGGAAACACAGATACGCAGTATTTT
TRBJ1-2 TRBV10-3 - - CAISESPGEAYGYTF TGTGCCATCAGTGAGTCTCCAGGGGAGGCCTATGGCTACACCTTC
TRBJ1-4 TRBV2 - - CASSEGAANEKLFF TGTGCCAGCAGTGAGGGGGCGGCTAATGAAAAACTGTTTTTT
TRBJ2-5 TRBV7-6 few - CASSLEGSFETQYF TGTGCCAGCAGCTTAGAAGGTAGCTTTGAGACCCAGTACTTC
TRBJ2-1 TRBV5-4 - TRBD2 CASSYRLAGGGDEQFF TGTGCCAGCAGCTATCGACTAGCGGGAGGGGGGGATGAGCAGTTCTTC
TRBJ2-3 TRBV7-2 - - CASSLATVEGDTQYF TGTGCCAGCAGCTTGGCGACGGTAGAGGGAGATACGCAGTATTTT
TRBJ1-4 TRBV5-1 few TRBD1 CASSSGGQVNEKLFF TGCGCCAGCAGCTCAGGGGGACAGGTTAATGAAAAACTGTTTTTT
TRBJ1-5 TRBV28 - - CASSSGTLRGSNQPQHF TGTGCCAGCAGTTCCGGGACCCTCCGGGGTAGCAATCAGCCCCAGCATTTT
TRBJ2-7 TRBV27 once TRBD1 CASSLTGTGTYEQYF TGTGCCAGCAGCTTAACCGGGACAGGTACCTACGAGCAGTACTTC
TRBJ1-2 TRBV6-5 few TRBD1 CASSRDRDYGYTF TGTGCCAGCAGTCGGGACAGAGACTATGGCTACACCTTC
TRBJ1-1 TRBV30 - - CAWSAGRGTEAFF TGTGCCTGGAGTGCGGGACGGGGCACTGAAGCTTTCTTT
TRBJ2-7 TRBV11-2 - - CASSLHPTGTGFGEQYF TGTGCCAGCAGCTTACACCCGACCGGGACGGGGTTTGGGGAGCAGTACTTC
TRBJ2-5 TRBV28 medium-sized TRBD1 CASDTGGPETQYF TGTGCCAGCGATACAGGGGGACCAGAGACCCAGTACTTC
TRBJ1-4 TRBV4-2 - - CASSRVGEKLFF TGTGCCAGCAGCCGCGTGGGGGAAAAACTGTTTTTT
TRBJ1-1 TRBV7-2 - - CASSLRGVSRDTEAFF TGTGCCAGCAGCTTGAGAGGGGTATCGCGGGACACTGAAGCTTTCTTT